Listed here is a single T cell receptor (beta chain). Its specificity is not known. This sample is part of a study of cytomegalovirus exposure and HLA in healthy donors. Study-level findings and limits: Roughly uniform sequencing depth across donors was assumed, possibly incorrectly. The majority of CMV-associated TCR beta chains were reported as apparently HLA-restricted in a later analysis. A later analysis linked a missense DCLRE1C variant to TCR beta V- and J-gene trimming.

The PCR made use of 60 Vbeta and 13 Jbeta primers. The protocol was immunoSEQ multiplex PCR, while the TCRdb copy is restricted to in-frame clones and leaves out a portion. Recorded for this sample: roughly 50,000 clones. The ends lost 6 bases at V and 6 bases at J; junction bases unmatched: 7. The CDR3 spans 13 residues. CDR1 MNHNS and CDR2 SASEGT come from the germline V gene. Sample: PBMCs. The chain combines TRBV6-1 with TRBJ1-2; 7 bases line up with TRBD1. The sequence was obtained from a man in his forties or fifties in good health and CMV-seropositive. In nucleotides, the CDR3 is TGTGCCAGCAGCCCCGGCACAGGGGATGGCTACACCTTC. It encodes CASSPGTGDGYTF.